A single sample gave rise to the 28 T cell receptor beta chains below, sequenced in a study of T-cell reconstitution after alpha-beta-depleted transplantation in children (dated by TCRdb to between 2015 and 2016). Library preparation employed PCR. The listed sequencing device is Illumina HiSeq 2500. To normalize quantification of the TCRbeta repertoire, the TCR libraries were built with molecular barcoding that relied on unique molecular identifiers. TCRdb reworked the public reads: Q25 trimming with fastp, MiXCR clone assembly, productive beta chains retained. Here each entry gathers all rows of one CDR3 protein and keeps the most common genes and DNA. This sample gives about 250,000 distinct CDR3 sequences in total; about 24% of them show up just once. About 5% of the sample is in the top ten clones. According to the study, the label for this sample's treatment or condition signals: allogeneic hematopoietic cell transplantation with graft depleted of TCRalphabeta T cells and CD19 B cells.

Sequencing used PBMCs, mostly from graft donor cells, obtained 360 days after TCRalphabeta/CD19-depleted stem cell transplant. These receptors were taken from a female patient under 10 years old who had a stem cell transplant for congenital amegakaryocytic thrombocytopenia, so the T cells may come from the graft donor.

The V gene is TRBV20-1, the J gene TRBJ1-2; a possible D gene is TRBD1 (6 bases). The CDR3 has 15 residues. CDR1 DFQATT and CDR2 SNEGSKA come from the germline V gene (reference sequence). V lost 3 bases, J lost 3 bases, and 17 bases lay in between. The CDR3 loop reads CSASYRERAYYGYTF. The CDR3 bases are TGCAGTGCTAGTTACAGGGAGAGGGCTTACTATGGCTACACCTTC.

The chain couples TRBV7-9 to TRBJ2-3; D not resolved. With 0 bases removed from V and 6 bases from J, the gap between germline ends came to 7 bases. CDR3 size: 13 residues. The germline V gene has CDR1 SEHNR and CDR2 FQNEAQ (reference sequence). The CDR3: CASSLAQQDTQYF. The CDR3 bases are TGTGCCAGCAGCTTAGCGCAACAGGATACGCAGTATTTT.

The gene calls are TRBV5-1 and TRBJ2-7, with D perhaps matching TRBD1 or TRBD2 (5 bases each). The CDR3 covers 14 residues. Germline V lookup: CDR1 SGHRS, CDR2 YFSETQ. Trimming stripped 0 bases from V and 4 bases from J, with 11 bases between. The DNA for the CDR3 is TGCGCCAGCAGCTTGGGAGCGGCAGGGTACGAGCAGTACTTC. Its protein is CASSLGAAGYEQYF.

This clonotype occurred a few times. The gene calls are TRBV2 and TRBJ2-6, with D hard to call. Trimming removed 3 bases at V and 5 bases at J, with 11 bases between. From germline, CDR1 is SNHLY and CDR2 FYNNEI. This CDR3 has 15 amino acids. For the CDR3, the DNA is TGTGCCAGCAGTGATGCTGGCTTCTGGGCCAACGTCCTGACTTTC. It codes for CASSDAGFWANVLTF.

The chain joins TRBV6-1 to TRBJ1-4; D is undetermined. CDR1 is MNHNS, CDR2 SASEGT, per germline. Trimming stripped 3 bases from V and 8 bases from J, with 13 bases between. CDR3 size: 14 residues. The CDR3 sequence is CASSDHRLVEKLFF. The CDR3 DNA is TGTGCCAGCAGTGATCATAGGCTTGTCGAAAAACTGTTTTTT.

The chain is built from TRBV2 and TRBJ2-5; unclear D gene. The CDR3 sequence is 14 residues long. V lost 2 bases and J 0 bases, leaving 7 bases between the germline ends. The germline V gene encodes CDR1 SNHLY and CDR2 FYNNEI. The CDR3 loop reads CASSERRNQETQYF. In DNA, the CDR3 is TGTGCCAGCAGTGAACGGCGCAACCAAGAGACCCAGTACTTC.

This chain joins TRBV7-2 and TRBJ2-5; 10 bases map to TRBD2. Germline V lookup: CDR1 SGHTA, CDR2 FQGNSA. After removal of 8 bases from V and 3 bases from J, the junction contained 12 bases not matched to a gene. The CDR3 loop spans 16 amino acids. CDR3 nucleotide sequence: TGTGCCAGCCGCGATCAGAGCGGGGGGGTGAAAGAGACCCAGTACTTC. This gives the protein CASRDQSGGVKETQYF.

This clonotype turned up a few times. V is TRBV28 and J is TRBJ1-6; no clear D. CDR1 and CDR2 from the germline V gene are MDHEN and SYDVKM. The CDR3 spans 13 residues. Between the trimmed V and J ends, which lost 8 bases and 9 bases, there was a span of 14 bases. CDR3 DNA sequence: TGTGCCAGCCAGGTCGTGATAGTTTCACCCCTCCACTTT. The encoded protein is CASQVVIVSPLHF.

This clonotype came up a few times. This rearrangement joins TRBV6-5 to TRBJ2-1; 9 bases match TRBD2. Per germline, CDR1 MNHEY and CDR2 SVGAGI. This CDR3 spans 16 amino acids. V trimming: 2 bases; J trimming: 3 bases; junction bases outside the gene matches: 5. CDR3 region: CASSYKTSGYYNEQFF. The CDR3 coding sequence is TGTGCCAGCAGTTACAAGACTAGCGGATACTACAATGAGCAGTTCTTC.

J is TRBJ2-2 and V is TRBV28; D is undetermined. Germline V lookup: CDR1 MDHEN, CDR2 SYDVKM. The CDR3 contains 14 residues. V shed 8 bases and J shed 6 bases, with 16 bases lying between them. CDR3 in DNA: TGTGCCAGCTACGACCCTTCGTTTCCCGGGGAGCTGTTTTTT. It codes for CASYDPSFPGELFF.

There are many counts of this clonotype. The rearrangement joins TRBV9 to TRBJ2-1; D might be TRBD2 (6 bases). Trimming cost V 4 bases and J 3 bases, with 11 bases left between them. Per germline, CDR1 SGDLS and CDR2 YYNGEE. The CDR3 totals 14 residues. In DNA, the CDR3 is TGTGCCAGCAGCAGAAGCGGGCTCTACAATGAGCAGTTCTTC. Protein: CASSRSGLYNEQFF.

This clonotype was recorded a few times. V gene TRBV6-2 or TRBV6-3 combines with J gene TRBJ2-1; either TRBD1 or TRBD2 may fit D (5 bases each). Germline V gene sequence: CDR1 MNHEY, CDR2 SVGEGT. The CDR3 runs 13 residues. V was cut by 6 bases and J by 5 bases, with 11 bases left in between. The CDR3 region is CASRGVPNNEQFF. The DNA for the CDR3 is TGTGCCAGCAGGGGGGTCCCAAACAATGAGCAGTTCTTC.

This chain links TRBV6-5 with TRBJ1-6, with D perhaps matching TRBD1 (5 bases). Per the germline V gene, CDR1 is MNHEY and CDR2 is SVGAGI. V lost 0 bases and J lost 7, with 10 bases in between. The CDR3 totals 15 residues. CDR3 sequence: CASSYSTQGNSPLHF. DNA of the CDR3: TGTGCCAGCAGTTACTCGACTCAGGGAAATTCACCCCTCCACTTT.

This chain joins TRBV5-1 and TRBJ1-4; 8 nucleotides line up with TRBD1. V trimming: 4 bases; J trimming: 3 bases; junction bases outside the gene matches: 8. The CDR3 extends over 16 amino acids. Germline values: CDR1 SGHRS, CDR2 YFSETQ. The CDR3 nucleotides are TGCGCCAGCAGCAAAAGGGACAGGTTCGCTAATGAAAAACTGTTTTTT. This encodes CASSKRDRFANEKLFF.

This chain uses TRBV7-2 with TRBJ2-5; maybe TRBD2 (7 bases). The V gene lost 5 bases and the J gene lost 5 bases, with 24 bases spanning the gap. CDR1 SGHTA and CDR2 FQGNSA come from the germline V gene. The CDR3 is 17 residues long. CDR3 loop: CASSRGVLQGIWETQYF. The DNA of the CDR3 is TGTGCCAGCAGCCGGGGGGTCTTACAGGGAATTTGGGAGACCCAGTACTTC.

This clonotype was recorded many times. The chain links TRBV6-5 to TRBJ2-2; a weak D match, TRBD2 (5 bases). CDR1 is MNHEY and CDR2 is SVGAGI in the germline V gene. This CDR3 contains 16 residues. With 4 bases removed from V and 3 bases from J, the gap between germline ends came to 15 bases. The CDR3 reads CASSSTIRRYTGELFF. The CDR3 nucleotides read TGTGCCAGCAGTTCCACTATTAGGAGGTACACCGGGGAGCTGTTTTTT.

The chain couples TRBV2 to TRBJ2-7, with 8 bases matching TRBD1. This CDR3 contains 14 residues. Germline V gene data show CDR1 as SNHLY and CDR2 as FYNNEI. V lost 4 bases to trimming and J lost 3 bases; unmatched junction nucleotides: 5. CDR3 bases: TGTGCCAGCAGTGGCCGGACAGGGTTCTACGAGCAGTACTTC. It specifies CASSGRTGFYEQYF.

V is TRBV4-2 and J is TRBJ1-1; D ambiguous. The V end was cut by 2 bases, the J end by 3 bases, with 13 bases between. Germline-derived CDR1 and CDR2 are LGHNA and YNFKEQ. The CDR3 extends over 15 amino acids. CDR3 in DNA: TGTGCCAGCAGCCAACCCCAAGGGAGGGACACTGAAGCTTTCTTT. It specifies CASSQPQGRDTEAFF.

The chain carries TRBV4-1 and TRBJ2-7; D not resolved. Germline CDR1 MGHRA, CDR2 YSYEKL. The germline V and J ends were trimmed by 0 bases and 6 bases, with 15 bases remaining between them. The CDR3 runs to 15 residues. CDR3 sequence (DNA): TGCGCCAGCAGCCAAGATCTAAGTAGCCCCTCCGAGCAGTACTTC. Amino acid sequence: CASSQDLSSPSEQYF.

This clonotype was counted a few times. This chain links TRBV6-1 with TRBJ2-2, with 8 bases that match TRBD1. The V gene's germline CDR1 is MNHNS and CDR2 SASEGT. This CDR3 contains 15 residues. Unmatched junction bases numbered 8, after V lost 4 bases and J lost 7 bases. CDR3 in DNA: TGTGCCAGCAGTGCATACACAGGGGGGATCGGGGAGCTGTTTTTT. Translating it yields CASSAYTGGIGELFF.

A few counts support this clonotype. The V gene is TRBV5-1, the J gene TRBJ1-1; D not resolved. Germline CDR1 SGHRS, CDR2 YFSETQ. The CDR3 is made up of 14 amino acids. V lost 0 bases to trimming and J lost 4 bases, with 10 bases between them. CDR3 sequence reads: CASSLGQAGTEAFF. The DNA for the CDR3 is TGCGCCAGCAGCTTGGGGCAGGCCGGCACTGAAGCTTTCTTT.

The J gene is TRBJ2-1, the V gene TRBV24-1; 7 bases match TRBD2. The germline V gene encodes CDR1 KGHDR and CDR2 SFDVKD. This CDR3 is built from 15 residues. With 7 bases clipped from V and 3 bases from J, the junction kept 8 bases outside the gene matches. The CDR3 region is CATSPGASGYNEQFF. In DNA, the CDR3 is TGTGCCACCAGCCCTGGGGCTAGCGGCTACAATGAGCAGTTCTTC.

This clonotype was counted between two and nine times. The rearrangement joins TRBV29-1 to TRBJ2-5; a possible D gene is TRBD1 (5 bases). CDR1 and CDR2 (germline): SQVTM, ANQGSEA. The CDR3 is 14 residues long. V lost 3 bases and J lost 0, with 11 bases in between. The CDR3 DNA sequence: TGCAGCGTTGAGGTCAGGGCAAACCAAGAGACCCAGTACTTC. It codes for CSVEVRANQETQYF.

This clonotype was counted only a few times. This chain uses TRBV4-2 with TRBJ2-5, with a possible D match to TRBD1 (6 bases). The CDR3 totals 14 residues. Germline lookup yields CDR1 LGHNA and CDR2 YNFKEQ. The ends were cut back, 3 bases at V and 5 bases at J, with 13 bases in the middle. The CDR3 DNA sequence: TGTGCCAGCAGCCAGGTCCTTAGGGGGGAGACCCAGTACTTC. Encoded protein: CASSQVLRGETQYF.

This clonotype was counted a few times. The V and J genes are TRBV12-3 or TRBV12-4 and TRBJ2-7, with D uncertain. V lost 5 bases to trimming and J lost 1 base, with 9 bases between them. The CDR3 extends over 13 amino acids. Here the CDR3 DNA reads TGTGCCAGCAGTAACGACATGTCCTACGAGCAGTACTTC. This encodes CASSNDMSYEQYF.

The J gene is TRBJ2-7, the V gene TRBV7-8; D is undetermined. The CDR3 contains 13 residues. In germline, CDR1 is SGHVS, CDR2 FQNEAQ. V was cut by 3 bases and J by 4 bases, with 10 bases left in between. CDR3 region: CASSFRIGYEQYF. The DNA of the CDR3 is TGTGCCAGCAGCTTCAGAATAGGGTACGAGCAGTACTTC.

This chain joins TRBV9 and TRBJ2-3; D gene unclear. Trimming pared 0 bases from V and 0 bases from J, leaving 11 bases between. Germline V lookup: CDR1 SGDLS, CDR2 YYNGEE. The CDR3 covers 16 residues. This CDR3 reads CASSVGLSDSTDTQYF. CDR3 in DNA: TGTGCCAGCAGCGTAGGTCTATCCGATAGCACAGATACGCAGTATTTT.

This clonotype has ten or more counts. This chain joins TRBV6-5 and TRBJ1-2; 7 bases are shared with TRBD1. CDR1 and CDR2 (germline): MNHEY, SVGAGI. The CDR3 extends over 12 amino acids. After removal of 5 bases from V and 7 bases from J, the junction contained 4 bases not matched to a gene. CDR3 sequence reads: CASSQAGGGYTF. CDR3 nucleotides: TGTGCCAGCAGTCAGGCAGGGGGTGGCTACACCTTC.